This record covers a single TCR beta chain. Patients aged 18 to 65 had newly diagnosed hyperthyroidism that had lasted under 2 months. These data originate in a study of T cells in Graves' hyperthyroidism and ophthalmopathy. Amplified regions were TCR beta CDR3 sequences from RNA transcripts. The HTBI primer set was used in a first-round RT-PCR of the TCR CDR3. One entry per CDR3 protein results from TCRdb running MiXCR on the multiplex PCR reads. The sample carries 600,000 to 900,000 distinct CDR3 sequences, around 15% recorded once. The germline CDR1 and CDR2 sequences are LNHDA and SQIVND (reference sequence). The CDR3 totals 16 residues. Trimming removed 3 bases from V and 5 bases from J, with 16 bases in between.

The rearrangement joins TRBV19 to TRBJ1-4; D not certain. The specimen was blood. This clonotype was obtained from a man between 18 and 29 years old with Graves' hyperthyroidism. The CDR3 DNA is TGTGCCAGTAGTATCTTTTCCGGGATACCCAATGAAAAACTGTTTTTT. It specifies CASSIFSGIPNEKLFF.